This entry lists 30 T cell receptor beta chains sequenced from one sample in a study of blood T cell repertoires in COVID-19. Sequencing was performed with immunoSEQ multiplex PCR; in TCRdb, only in-frame clones are kept and a portion is missing. The sample contains 150,000 to 190,000 clones, around 85% of which appear only once. The sample was peripheral blood. These receptors came from a woman between 65 and 79 years old with acute or convalescent COVID-19.

This clone was detected only once. V and J are TRBV15 and TRBJ1-1, with 9 positions matching TRBD1. After removal of 5 bases from V and 7 bases from J, the junction contained 14 bases not matched to a gene. Germline CDR1 and CDR2: LNHNV and YYDKDF (reference sequence). The CDR3 is 16 residues long. In nucleotides, the CDR3 is TGTGCCACCAGCTCTCGAAAAGGGGGGACAGGGAGTGAAGCTTTCTTT. Translating gives CATSSRKGGTGSEAFF.

The chain recombines TRBV5-1 with TRBJ1-6, with D perhaps matching TRBD1 (5 bases). V lost 4 bases to trimming and J lost 9 bases, with 11 bases between them. The germline V gene encodes CDR1 SGHRS and CDR2 YFSETQ. CDR3 size: 13 residues. In nucleotides, the CDR3 is TGCGCCAGCAGCACACCGGGGGGTTCACCCCTCCACTTT. Translating gives CASSTPGGSPLHF.

This chain joins TRBV15 and TRBJ2-3, with 8 bases aligning to TRBD2. The CDR3 consists of 16 residues. J gave up 5 bases and V 0 bases, and 7 bases lay outside the gene matches. Germline CDR1 is LNHNV and CDR2 is YYDKDF (reference sequence). In nucleotides, the CDR3 is TGTGCCACCAGCAGAGATTTCAGTAGCGGGGAAGATACGCAGTATTTT. It codes for CATSRDFSSGEDTQYF.

The V gene is TRBV13, the J gene TRBJ2-5, with 11 nucleotides matching TRBD2. Losses at the gene ends were 4 bases for V and 4 bases for J; bases not matched to a gene: 14. CDR1 and CDR2 (germline): PRHDT, FYEKMQ (reference sequence). This CDR3 is built from 18 residues. CDR3 DNA sequence: TGTGCCAGCAGCTGTTGGGGTAGCGGGGGGGATCGAAGAGAGACCCAGTACTTC. Its translation is CASSCWGSGGDRRETQYF.

The V and J genes are TRBV25-1 and TRBJ2-1; D possibly corresponds to TRBD1 (5 bases). CDR3 length equals 14 residues. Germline lookup yields CDR1 MGHDK and CDR2 SYGVNS. V was clipped by 2 bases and J by 8 bases, with 13 bases between them. The CDR3 region is CASSEPSQGYEQFF. The CDR3 bases are TGTGCCAGCAGTGAACCGTCGCAGGGCTATGAGCAGTTCTTC.

The chain couples TRBV6-5 to TRBJ1-4, with D uncertain. The CDR3 contains 16 residues. Trimming stripped 3 bases from V and 0 bases from J, with 11 bases between. CDR1 and CDR2 (germline): MNHEY, SVGAGI. CDR3 protein: CASSYGGRATNEKLFF. The CDR3 bases are TGTGCCAGCAGTTATGGAGGGAGGGCAACTAATGAAAAACTGTTTTTT.

The V call is TRBV6-5, the J call TRBJ2-2; TRBD1 aligns across 8 bases. The length of the CDR3 is 16 residues. V was pared by 1 base and J by 5 bases, with 6 bases of the junction left unmatched. The germline CDR1 and CDR2 sequences are MNHEY and SVGAGI. CDR3 DNA: TGTGCCAGCAGTTACTTTGGGGACAGGAATACCGGGGAGCTGTTTTTT. Translated, it gives CASSYFGDRNTGELFF.

The gene calls are TRBV6-2 or TRBV6-3 and TRBJ1-2, with a tentative D call TRBD1 (6 bases). CDR3 size: 14 residues. The V gene lost 2 bases and the J gene lost 0 bases, with 7 bases spanning the gap. The germline V gene has CDR1 MNHEY and CDR2 SVGEGT. CDR3 region: CASSYDRTNYGYTF. In DNA form, the CDR3 reads TGTGCCAGCAGTTACGACAGGACTAACTATGGCTACACCTTC.

The chain employs TRBV12-3 or TRBV12-4 and TRBJ1-3, with unresolved D. The CDR3 has 13 residues. V dropped 6 bases and J dropped 2 bases, with 8 bases sitting between them. The CDR3 coding sequence is TGTGCCAGCAGGACCGGGACTGGAAACACCATATATTTT. This codes for CASRTGTGNTIYF.

The rearrangement uses TRBV4-1 and TRBJ2-3, with 9 bases identical to TRBD1. Looked up from germline, CDR1 is MGHRA and CDR2 is YSYEKL. The CDR3 consists of 17 residues. With V trimmed by 1 base and J by 2 bases, 7 bases remained unmatched. CDR3 residues: CASSQVYRTGATDTQYF. In nucleotides, the CDR3 is TGCGCCAGCAGCCAAGTTTACAGGACAGGGGCCACAGATACGCAGTATTTT.

The rearrangement uses TRBV6-2 or TRBV6-3 and TRBJ1-1, with D possibly matching TRBD1 (6 bases). V gave up 5 bases and J gave up 0 bases, with 13 bases separating them. Germline CDR1 MNHEY, CDR2 SVGEGT. The CDR3 has 15 residues. DNA for the CDR3: TGTGCCAGCAGTACAAGGACAGACATGAACACTGAAGCTTTCTTT. Encoded protein: CASSTRTDMNTEAFF.

The V gene is TRBV30, the J gene TRBJ1-1, with 7 bases lining up with TRBD1. The CDR3 is made up of 12 amino acids. The germline V gene has CDR1 GTSNPN and CDR2 SVGIG (reference sequence). V dropped 4 bases and J dropped 7; count of bases not matched to a gene: 6. CDR3 residues: CAWKQGEFEAFF. DNA for the CDR3: TGTGCCTGGAAGCAGGGGGAATTTGAAGCTTTCTTT.

The chain employs TRBV2 and TRBJ2-3, with 7 bases that match TRBD2. This CDR3 has 19 amino acids. Germline lookup yields CDR1 SNHLY and CDR2 FYNNEI. J gave up 2 bases and V 1 base, and 15 bases lay outside the gene matches. CDR3 residues: CASSEDVGLDIEDTDTQYF. As DNA, the CDR3 is TGTGCCAGCAGTGAAGACGTCGGACTAGACATAGAAGACACAGATACGCAGTATTTT.

The V gene is TRBV28, the J gene TRBJ2-7, with D tentatively TRBD2 (5 bases). V was trimmed by 5 bases and J by 1 base, leaving 15 bases between them. The V gene's germline CDR1 is MDHEN and CDR2 SYDVKM. This CDR3 contains 15 residues. CDR3 nucleotides: TGTGCCAGCAGTCCCGGGGATCTGGGATCCTACGAGCAGTACGTC. Translated: CASSPGDLGSYEQYV.

The V and J genes are TRBV7-8 and TRBJ1-1, with D maybe TRBD1 (6 bases). The CDR3 has 13 amino acids. Trimming removed 5 bases from V and 1 base from J, with 8 bases in between. Germline CDR1 and CDR2: SGHVS and FQNEAQ. The CDR3 loop reads CASSRRGNTEAFF. The CDR3 DNA is TGTGCCAGCAGCCGCAGGGGGAACACTGAAGCTTTCTTT.

V and J are TRBV13 and TRBJ2-7; D remains ambiguous. Per germline, CDR1 PRHDT and CDR2 FYEKMQ (reference sequence). CDR3 length: 14 amino acids. V lost 5 bases and J lost 4, with 15 bases in between. The CDR3 spells CASSDITQSYEQYF. CDR3 DNA sequence: TGTGCCAGCAGCGACATCACCCAAAGTTACGAGCAGTACTTC.

The chain joins TRBV7-9 to TRBJ1-5; tentative D call: TRBD1 (5 bases). Trimming cost V 5 bases and J 0 bases, with 14 bases left between them. CDR1 and CDR2 from the germline V gene are SEHNR and FQNEAQ (reference sequence). CDR3 length: 16 amino acids. CDR3 amino acids: CASSGGGSVSNQPQHF. The CDR3 bases are TGTGCCAGCAGCGGTGGGGGGTCAGTTAGCAATCAGCCCCAGCATTTT.

The V call is TRBV28, the J call TRBJ1-2, with D perhaps matching TRBD1 (6 bases). CDR3 length: 13 residues. V lost 7 bases to trimming and J lost 3 bases, with 12 bases between them. CDR1 and CDR2 (germline): MDHEN, SYDVKM. CDR3 residues: CASNQGSYYGYTF. CDR3 nucleotides: TGTGCCAGCAACCAGGGGTCGTACTATGGCTACACCTTC.

The chain recombines TRBV6-5 with TRBJ2-5; TRBD2 is a possible D gene (6 bases). Germline CDR1 and CDR2: MNHEY and SVGAGI. Trimming cost V 0 bases and J 2 bases, with 7 bases left between them. The CDR3 is 14 amino acids. Written as DNA, the CDR3 is TGTGCCAGCAGTTACTCGGGGACTCAAGAGACCCAGTACTTC. The encoded protein is CASSYSGTQETQYF.

The J gene is TRBJ2-2, the V gene TRBV12-3 or TRBV12-4, with D possibly matching TRBD1 (6 bases). V lost 5 bases and J 7 bases, leaving 11 bases between the germline ends. This CDR3 comprises 13 residues. The DNA for the CDR3 is TGTGCCAGCAGTCCCACAGGGAGCGGGGAGCTGTTTTTT. Amino acids: CASSPTGSGELFF.

This rearrangement joins TRBV29-1 to TRBJ1-3; D unclear. Per the germline V gene, CDR1 is SQVTM and CDR2 is ANQGSEA. V gave up 2 bases and J gave up 0 bases, with 2 bases separating them. CDR3 length equals 12 residues. DNA for the CDR3: TGCAGCGTTGAATACTCTGGAAACACCATATATTTT. It codes for CSVEYSGNTIYF.

The chain has TRBV19 and TRBJ1-1; 9 bases match TRBD1. The junction had 11 bases not matched to a gene; V was cut back by 0 bases and J by 6 bases. The CDR3 is 17 amino acids. Germline CDR1 and CDR2: LNHDA and SQIVND (reference sequence). CDR3 region: CASSIDLGHRGLAEAFF. CDR3 nucleotide sequence: TGTGCCAGTAGTATAGATCTAGGTCACAGGGGGCTGGCTGAAGCTTTCTTT.

The rearrangement uses TRBV18 and TRBJ2-5; D unclear. Germline CDR1 is KGHSH and CDR2 is LQKENI. The CDR3 has 14 residues. V was shortened by 1 base and J by 5 bases, with 11 bases between the two germline ends. The CDR3 sequence: CASSPQATVETQYF. The CDR3 DNA reads TGTGCCAGCTCACCACAGGCCACAGTGGAGACCCAGTACTTC.

The V gene is TRBV30, the J gene TRBJ2-3; D might be TRBD1 (6 bases). The CDR3 extends over 14 amino acids. CDR1 is GTSNPN, CDR2 SVGIG, per germline (reference sequence). Trimming removed 4 bases at V and 0 bases at J, with 11 bases between. This CDR3 is CAWTRQVSTDTQYF. The CDR3, as DNA: TGTGCCTGGACCCGACAGGTCAGCACAGATACGCAGTATTTT.

V usage is TRBV6-5 and J usage is TRBJ1-4; 7 bases line up with TRBD1. Germline V lookup: CDR1 MNHEY, CDR2 SVGAGI. The length of the CDR3 is 15 residues. J was trimmed by 7 bases and V by 5 bases; bases with no gene match: 10. Here the CDR3 DNA reads TGTGCCAGCAGTCCCCGGGGACAGAAGCTTGAAAAACTGTTTTTT. Protein: CASSPRGQKLEKLFF.

This chain connects TRBV7-2 to TRBJ2-5; 7 bases line up with TRBD2. The CDR3 has 15 amino acids. Trimming at V came to 5 bases and at J to 4 bases, leaving 10 bases not matched to a gene. Germline V gives CDR1 SGHTA, CDR2 FQGNSA. As DNA, the CDR3 is TGTGCCAGCAGCGCCGGACGGGGGGATCGAGAGACCCAGTACTTC. Its translation: CASSAGRGDRETQYF.

The chain recombines TRBV18 with TRBJ1-2; no reliable D call. Germline V lookup: CDR1 KGHSH, CDR2 LQKENI. The CDR3 is 14 amino acids. Trimming shortened V by 2 bases and J by 7 bases, and 14 bases separated the two germline ends. CDR3 region: CASSPATGSSGYTF. The CDR3, as DNA: TGTGCCAGCTCACCAGCAACGGGGAGTAGTGGCTACACCTTC.

CDR3 sequence (DNA): TGTGCCAGCTCACCTACCGGGGGGGTCGGTTACACTGAAGCTTTCTTT. Translating it yields CASSPTGGVGYTEAFF. The V call is TRBV18, the J call TRBJ1-1, with D possibly being TRBD1 (5 bases). CDR3 length equals 16 residues. Germline lookup yields CDR1 KGHSH and CDR2 LQKENI. Trimming took 3 bases from V and 3 from J, leaving 17 bases between them.

The chain employs TRBV3-1 (or the pseudogene TRBV3-2) and TRBJ2-5, with 10 bases lining up with TRBD1. Per germline, CDR1 LGHDT and CDR2 YNNKEL (reference sequence). This CDR3 comprises 16 residues. V shed 1 base and J 5 bases; nucleotides not matched to a gene: 7. This CDR3 reads CASSQVGQGVKETQYF. DNA of the CDR3: TGTGCCAGCAGCCAAGTAGGACAGGGGGTTAAGGAGACCCAGTACTTC.

This rearrangement joins TRBV7-2 to TRBJ1-6; perhaps TRBD1 as D (5 bases). The CDR3 runs 16 residues. CDR1 and CDR2 (germline): SGHTA, FQGNSA. The germline V and J ends were trimmed by 2 bases and 0 bases, with 8 bases remaining between them. The DNA of the CDR3 is TGTGCCAGCAGCTTATTAGGGGACTCCTATAATTCACCCCTCCACTTT. Amino acids: CASSLLGDSYNSPLHF.